This T cell receptor beta chain was recovered during a study of neoadjuvant anti-PD-1 for oral cavity cancer. About the study: Around day 43, patients without progression received a fourth nivolumab dose before surgery.

Libraries were prepared by immunoSEQ multiplex PCR; TCRdb keeps only in-frame clonotypes and omits some of them. The sample has 40,000 to 50,000 clones; 77% are singletons. Time point here: after neoadjuvant nivolumab, at surgical resection. PBMCs were not maintained or expanded in culture before analysis. This clone has a handful of counts. Its antigen remains unidentified. Germline CDR1 reads MNHNS; CDR2 reads SASEGT. The CDR3 loop spans 13 amino acids. V was clipped by 6 bases and J by 2 bases, with 8 bases between them. Study-level points and caveats: With a few patients per group, TCR findings need larger cohorts.

V gene TRBV6-1 combines with J gene TRBJ1-5; no clear D. This clonotype was sampled from a person aged 35-79 years with oral cavity squamous cell carcinoma. This sample comprised PBMCs, obtained after nivolumab (anti-PD-1) treatment. CDR3 sequence reads: CASRDGGNQPQHF. The CDR3 DNA is TGTGCCAGCAGGGACGGTGGCAATCAGCCCCAGCATTTT.